Listed below are T cell receptor beta chains from one sample, sequenced in a study of blood T cells in healthy people across ages. Each CDR3 protein gets one entry after TCRdb re-called the 5' RACE reads with MiXCR. The table shows hundreds of thousands of distinct CDR3 sequences, with about 51% occurring only once. Sequencing was carried out using blood. Every receptor here comes from a woman older than 75 in good health. The CDR3 runs from the conserved cysteine through the conserved F or W. The D gene is left open where the match is weak. Clone sizes are given selectively: once, few, many, or a class where the clone is expanded.

d_call cdr3_length j_call v_call clone_size cdr3_nt cdr3_aa
. 14 TRBJ1-5 TRBV27 . TGTGCCAGCAGTCCGCAAGGGAAATATCAGCCCCAGCATTTT CASSPQGKYQPQHF
TRBD1 16 TRBJ1-1 TRBV10-3 few TGTGCCACTCGTTTTATTTCAGGGGGCGGGAACACTGAAGCTTTCTTT CATRFISGGGNTEAFF
TRBD2 18 TRBJ2-7 TRBV14 . TGTGCCAGCAGCCAAGAATGGGGAGGGAGTTCCAGCTCCTACGAGCAGTACTTC CASSQEWGGSSSSYEQYF
TRBD1 17 TRBJ1-1 TRBV27 few TGTGCCAGCAGTTTATGGGCGACAGGGGACTTGAACACTGAAGCTTTCTTT CASSLWATGDLNTEAFF
. 14 TRBJ2-4 TRBV6-6 . TGTGCCAGCACCCCACGACAGGATAAAAACATTCAGTACTTC CASTPRQDKNIQYF
. 15 TRBJ1-2 TRBV4-1 . TGCGCCAGCAGCCCGTCAACAGGAATCAACTATGGCTACACCTTC CASSPSTGINYGYTF
. 15 TRBJ2-1 TRBV27 . TGTGCCAGCACCTTGCAAGACCGGAGGGGAGAGACCCAGTTCTTC CASTLQDRRGETQFF
. 11 TRBJ2-7 TRBV3-1 . TGTGCCAGCAGCCAAACTCACATGATGTACTTC CASSQTHMMYF
TRBD2 17 TRBJ2-5 TRBV6-6 many TGTGCCAGCAGTTACTCGGTAGCGGGGGCCAAGAAAGAGACCCAGTACTTC CASSYSVAGAKKETQYF
TRBD2 15 TRBJ2-3 TRBV6-5 many TGTGCCAGCAGTTTCCATAGCGGGGCCACAGATACGCAGTATTTT CASSFHSGATDTQYF
. 13 TRBJ2-7 TRBV7-6 few TGTGCCAGCAGCTTACGGACCTACAATGAGCAGTACTTC CASSLRTYNEQYF
TRBD2 13 TRBJ2-1 TRBV2 many TGTGCCAGCAGCCTAGCGGGAGTCGGTGAGCAGTTCTTC CASSLAGVGEQFF
. 14 TRBJ2-7 TRBV5-1 . TGCGCCAGCAGCCACAATATTAGAACCTACGAGCAGTACTTC CASSHNIRTYEQYF
. 14 TRBJ2-1 TRBV6-2/TRBV6-3 few TGTGCCAGCAGTTACGGATGGAATTACAATGAGCAGTTCTTC CASSYGWNYNEQFF
. 12 TRBJ1-4 TRBV11-2 . TGTGCCAGCAGCTTAGCCGCGGAAAAACTGTTTTTT CASSLAAEKLFF
. 14 TRBJ1-1 TRBV27 few TGTGCCAGCAGTTCCCTGGGCCCAAACACTGAAGCTTTCTTT CASSSLGPNTEAFF
TRBD1 14 TRBJ1-2 TRBV29-1 . TGCAGCGTTGACGGGACAGGAAAGCTCTATGGCTACACCTTC CSVDGTGKLYGYTF
. 16 TRBJ1-6 TRBV20-1 . TGCAGTGCTAGAGAACCAATGAGTCGAAGGAATTCACCCCTCCACTTT CSAREPMSRRNSPLHF
. 14 TRBJ2-5 TRBV9 many TGTGCCAGTAACCTGTTAGGGGCTGGGGAGACCCAGTACTTC CASNLLGAGETQYF
TRBD1 13 TRBJ2-7 TRBV5-1 . TGCGCCAGACCGGGACAGGGGGCTCTCGAGCAGTACTTC CARPGQGALEQYF
. 13 TRBJ2-5 TRBV29-1 . TGCAGCGTTGACCGACGGTACCAAGAGACCCAGTACTTC CSVDRRYQETQYF